This record concerns one TCR beta chain sequence. The V and J ends lost 0 bases and 0 bases respectively, with 7 bases between them. This CDR3 spans 15 amino acids. Germline V gene sequence: CDR1 SGDLS, CDR2 YYNGEE. The sample belongs to a study of PD-1 blockade in classical Hodgkin lymphoma. Here immunoSEQ multiplex PCR was the method, and the copy in TCRdb shows in-frame clones only, minus some. This table has approximately 49,000 clones, approximately 80% appearing once. Indicated time point: cycle 4 day 1 (C4D1), after more than five weeks of nivolumab. There was relapse after autologous stem cell transplantation in every patient, and there was variation in brentuximab vedotin exposure.

The chain couples TRBV9 to TRBJ1-3, with D unresolved. The TCR sequence derives from a human donor with classical Hodgkin lymphoma. Material: peripheral blood mononuclear cells (PBMCs), obtained before the fourth cycle of nivolumab. DNA for the CDR3: TGTGCCAGCAGCGTAGGGGTGAGCTCTGGAAACACCATATATTTT. It specifies CASSVGVSSGNTIYF.